This T cell receptor beta chain was observed in a study of T-cell memory formation after mild COVID-19. Study as a whole: Across donors, TCR clusters were largely donor specific.

Overall study results and limits: CM and EM subsets held most contracting CD4+ clones; EMRA held CD8+ ones. Whereas later expanders leaned CD4+, clones contracting day 15 to 85 showed a balanced CD4/CD8 makeup.

The germline V gene encodes CDR1 KGHDR and CDR2 SFDVKD. The CDR3 has 15 amino acids. V was clipped by 4 bases and J by 1 base, with 12 bases between them. After 5'RACE with constant-segment primers, TCR alpha and TCR beta cDNA libraries carrying sample barcodes and UMIs were obtained. TCRdb analysed the 5' RACE reads with MiXCR anew, one entry per CDR3 protein. The data show around 400,000 distinct CDR3 sequences, with about 24% seen just once and about 10% held by the top ten. Notes on this clonotype: Antigen: not known.

The sequencing sample was made of PBMCs or a T cell subset sorted from them (not recorded which). The chain joins TRBV24-1 to TRBJ2-5, with D perhaps matching TRBD2 (6 bases). This receptor was identified in an adult woman who had mild COVID-19 (a few samples of this study predate the infection). Cell type and time point are not known. CDR3 residues: CATSETGTAQETQYF. DNA for the CDR3: TGTGCCACCAGTGAAACCGGGACTGCCCAAGAGACCCAGTACTTC.